Shown below are 5 T cell receptor beta chains from a single sample sequenced in a study of CD8 T cells in Susac syndrome. RNA in amounts of about 0.45 to 1 ug was reverse transcribed with random hexamers. Using its own MiXCR run on the immunoSEQ multiplex PCR reads, TCRdb lists one record per CDR3 protein. Of fewer than 85,000 distinct CDR3 sequences listed, 94% are singletons. The material sequenced was CD8+ T cells from PBMCs. These receptors originate from a human donor with Susac syndrome.

The chain carries TRBV4-1 and TRBJ1-1, with no clear D. CDR3 size: 13 residues. Germline assignment: CDR1 MGHRA and CDR2 YSYEKL. V lost 0 bases, J lost 8 bases, and 10 bases lay in between. The CDR3 loop is CASSQEGRSEAFF. CDR3 sequence (DNA): TGCGCCAGCAGCCAAGAAGGGAGGTCAGAAGCTTTCTTT.

V and J are TRBV29-1 and TRBJ1-1; D remains unclear. Germline loops: CDR1 SQVTM, CDR2 ANQGSEA. V lost 2 bases to trimming and J lost 3 bases, with 10 bases between them. The CDR3 is 13 residues long. The CDR3 loop is CSVEIPLYTEAFF. Written as DNA, the CDR3 is TGCAGCGTTGAAATCCCTCTATACACTGAAGCTTTCTTT.

The rearrangement joins TRBV7-9 to TRBJ2-5; TRBD1 agrees at 8 bases. The CDR3 contains 17 residues. J lost 4 bases, V lost 5 bases, and 15 bases had no gene match. The germline V gene encodes CDR1 SEHNR and CDR2 FQNEAQ (reference sequence). In DNA form, the CDR3 reads TGTGCCAGCAGCCAGCCCAGACAGGGGATGACTTCAGAGACCCAGTACTTC. Translation gives CASSQPRQGMTSETQYF.

The sample holds one count of this clonotype. The V call is TRBV12-5, the J call TRBJ2-3; D gene ambiguous. Germline-derived CDR1 and CDR2 are LGHNT and FRNRAP. Trimming removed 9 bases at V and 2 bases at J, with 12 bases between. This CDR3 is built from 13 residues. The CDR3 DNA is TGTGCTAGCTGGACCCCCTCCACAGATACGCAGTATTTT. It yields the protein CASWTPSTDTQYF.

This chain connects TRBV7-9 to TRBJ2-3, with D perhaps matching TRBD2 (7 bases). Trimming removed 0 bases at V and 2 bases at J, with 18 bases between. Looked up from germline, CDR1 is SEHNR and CDR2 is FQNEAQ (reference sequence). The CDR3 is 18 residues long. CDR3 sequence: CASSLASFAGADTDTQYF. The CDR3 nucleotides are TGTGCCAGCAGCTTAGCGTCCTTCGCGGGGGCCGACACAGATACGCAGTATTTT.